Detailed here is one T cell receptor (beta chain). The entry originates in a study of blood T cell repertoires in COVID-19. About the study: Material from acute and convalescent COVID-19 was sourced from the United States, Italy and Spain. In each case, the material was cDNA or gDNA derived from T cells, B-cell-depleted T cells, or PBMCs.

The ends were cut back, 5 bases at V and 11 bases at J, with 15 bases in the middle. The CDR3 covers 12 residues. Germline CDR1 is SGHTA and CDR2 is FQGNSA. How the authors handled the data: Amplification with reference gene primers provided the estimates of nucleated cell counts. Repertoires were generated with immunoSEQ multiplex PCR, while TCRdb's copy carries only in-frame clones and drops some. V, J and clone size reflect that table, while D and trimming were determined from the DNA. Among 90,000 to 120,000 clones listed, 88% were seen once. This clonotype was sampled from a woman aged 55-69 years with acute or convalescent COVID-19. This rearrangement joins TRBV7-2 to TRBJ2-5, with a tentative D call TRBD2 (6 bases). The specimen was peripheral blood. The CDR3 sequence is CASSPGPAGQYF. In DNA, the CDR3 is TGTGCCAGCAGCCCCGGGCCGGCGGGACAGTACTTC.